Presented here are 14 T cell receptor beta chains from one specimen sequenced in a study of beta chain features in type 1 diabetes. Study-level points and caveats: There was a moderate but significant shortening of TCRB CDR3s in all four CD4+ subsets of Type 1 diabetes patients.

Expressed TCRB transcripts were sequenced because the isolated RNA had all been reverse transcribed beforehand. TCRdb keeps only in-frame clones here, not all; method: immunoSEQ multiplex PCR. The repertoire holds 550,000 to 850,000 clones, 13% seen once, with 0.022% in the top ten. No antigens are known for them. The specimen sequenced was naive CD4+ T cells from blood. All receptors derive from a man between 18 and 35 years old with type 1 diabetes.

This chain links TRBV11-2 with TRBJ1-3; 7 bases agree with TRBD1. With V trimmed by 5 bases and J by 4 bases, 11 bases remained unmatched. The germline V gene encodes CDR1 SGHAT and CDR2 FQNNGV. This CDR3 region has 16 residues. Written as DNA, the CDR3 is TGTGCCAGCAGCCCTCTGACAGGGCCCCCGGGAAACACCATATATTTT. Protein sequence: CASSPLTGPPGNTIYF.

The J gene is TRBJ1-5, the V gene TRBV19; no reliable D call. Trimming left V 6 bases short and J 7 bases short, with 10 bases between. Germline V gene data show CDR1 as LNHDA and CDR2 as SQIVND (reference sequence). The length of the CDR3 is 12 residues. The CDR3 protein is CASRGPIQPQHF. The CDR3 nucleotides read TGTGCCAGTAGGGGTCCGATACAGCCCCAGCATTTT.

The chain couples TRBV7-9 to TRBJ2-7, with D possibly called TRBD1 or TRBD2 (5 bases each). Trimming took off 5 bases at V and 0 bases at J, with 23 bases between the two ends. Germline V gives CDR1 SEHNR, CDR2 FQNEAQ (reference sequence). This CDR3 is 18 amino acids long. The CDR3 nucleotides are TGTGCCAGCAGCCACAGTCCGAATTGGGACCGAGCCTCCTACGAGCAGTACTTC. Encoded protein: CASSHSPNWDRASYEQYF.

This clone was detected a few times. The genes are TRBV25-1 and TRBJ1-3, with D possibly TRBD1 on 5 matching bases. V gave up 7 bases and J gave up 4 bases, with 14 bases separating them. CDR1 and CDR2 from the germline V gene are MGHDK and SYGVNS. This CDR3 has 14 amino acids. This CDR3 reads CASNARGVGNTIYF. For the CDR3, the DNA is TGTGCCAGCAATGCCCGGGGGGTAGGAAACACCATATATTTT.

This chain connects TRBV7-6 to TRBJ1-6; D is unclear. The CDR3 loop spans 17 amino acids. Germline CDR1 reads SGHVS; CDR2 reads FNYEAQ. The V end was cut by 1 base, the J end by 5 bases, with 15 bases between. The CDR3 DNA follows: TGTGCCAGCAGCTTAGAGTGGATCTATGGAAATAATTCACCCCTCCACTTT. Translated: CASSLEWIYGNNSPLHF.

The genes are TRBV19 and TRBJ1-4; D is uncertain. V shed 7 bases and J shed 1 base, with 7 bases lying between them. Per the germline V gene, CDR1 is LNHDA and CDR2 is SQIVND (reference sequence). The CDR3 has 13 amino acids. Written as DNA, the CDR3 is TGTGCCAGTATGACGGGAACTAATGAAAAACTGTTTTTT. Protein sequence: CASMTGTNEKLFF.

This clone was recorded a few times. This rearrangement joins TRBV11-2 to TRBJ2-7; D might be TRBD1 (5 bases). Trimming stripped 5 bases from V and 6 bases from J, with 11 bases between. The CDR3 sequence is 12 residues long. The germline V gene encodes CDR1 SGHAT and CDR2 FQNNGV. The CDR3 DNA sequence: TGTGCCAGCAGCCGACCCCAGGGCGAGCAGTACTTC. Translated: CASSRPQGEQYF. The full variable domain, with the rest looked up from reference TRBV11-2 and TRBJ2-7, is EAGVAQSPRYKIIEKRQSVAFWCNPISGHATLYWYQQILGQGPKLLIQFQNNGVVDDSQLPKDRFSAERLKGVDSTLKIQPAKLEDSAVYLCASSRPQGEQYFGPGTRLTVT.

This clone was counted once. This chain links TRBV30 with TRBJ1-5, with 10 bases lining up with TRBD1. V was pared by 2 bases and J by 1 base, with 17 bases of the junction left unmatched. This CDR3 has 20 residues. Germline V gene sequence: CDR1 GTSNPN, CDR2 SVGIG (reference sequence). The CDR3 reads CAWSFPPPGQGIGSNQPQHF. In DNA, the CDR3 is TGTGCCTGGAGTTTCCCCCCGCCGGGACAGGGGATCGGGAGCAATCAGCCCCAGCATTTT.

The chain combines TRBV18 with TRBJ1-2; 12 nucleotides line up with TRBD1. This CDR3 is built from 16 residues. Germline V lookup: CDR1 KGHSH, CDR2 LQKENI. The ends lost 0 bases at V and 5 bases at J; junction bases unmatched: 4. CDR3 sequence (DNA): TGTGCCAGCTCACCACCGGGACAGGGGGCTAGGTATGGCTACACCTTC. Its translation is CASSPPGQGARYGYTF.

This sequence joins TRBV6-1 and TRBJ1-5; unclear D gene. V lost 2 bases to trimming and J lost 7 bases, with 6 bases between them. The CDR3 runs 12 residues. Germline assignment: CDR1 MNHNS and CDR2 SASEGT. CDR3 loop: CASSESGQPQHF. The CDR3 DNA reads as TGTGCCAGCAGTGAATCCGGGCAGCCCCAGCATTTT.

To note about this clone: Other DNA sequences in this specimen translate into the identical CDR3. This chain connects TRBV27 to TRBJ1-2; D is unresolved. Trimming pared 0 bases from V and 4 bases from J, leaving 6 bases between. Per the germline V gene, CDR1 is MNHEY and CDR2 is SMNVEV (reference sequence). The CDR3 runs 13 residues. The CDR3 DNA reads TGTGCCAGCAGTTTATCGCCGGGCTATGGCTACACCTTC. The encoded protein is CASSLSPGYGYTF.

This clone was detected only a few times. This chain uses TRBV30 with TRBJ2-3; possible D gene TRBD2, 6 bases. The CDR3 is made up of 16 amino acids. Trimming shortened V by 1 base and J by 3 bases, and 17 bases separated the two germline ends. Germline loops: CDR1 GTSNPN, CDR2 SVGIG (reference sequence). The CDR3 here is CAWSAPLGGETDTQYF. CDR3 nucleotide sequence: TGTGCCTGGAGTGCCCCCCTTGGAGGGGAGACAGATACGCAGTATTTT.

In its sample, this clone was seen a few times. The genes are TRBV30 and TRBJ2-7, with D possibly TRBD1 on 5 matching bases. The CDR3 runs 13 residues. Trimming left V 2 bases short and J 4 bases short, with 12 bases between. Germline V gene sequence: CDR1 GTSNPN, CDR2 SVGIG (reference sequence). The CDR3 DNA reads TGTGCCTGGAGTACGCAGGGTTATTACGAGCAGTACTTC. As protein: CAWSTQGYYEQYF. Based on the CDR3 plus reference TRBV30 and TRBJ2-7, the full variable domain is SQTIHQWPATLVQPVGSPLSLECTVEGTSNPNLYWYRQAAGRGLQLLFYSVGIGQISSEVPQNLSASRPQDRQFILSSKKLLLSDSGFYLCAWSTQGYYEQYFGPGTRLTVT.

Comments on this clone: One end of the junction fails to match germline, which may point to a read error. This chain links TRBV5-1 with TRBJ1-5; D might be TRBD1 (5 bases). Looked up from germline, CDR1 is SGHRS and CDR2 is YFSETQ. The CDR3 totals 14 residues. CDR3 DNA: TGCGCCAGCAGCGCGGAGGGGTCGGGTCAGCCCAAGCATTTT. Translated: CASSAEGSGQPKHF.